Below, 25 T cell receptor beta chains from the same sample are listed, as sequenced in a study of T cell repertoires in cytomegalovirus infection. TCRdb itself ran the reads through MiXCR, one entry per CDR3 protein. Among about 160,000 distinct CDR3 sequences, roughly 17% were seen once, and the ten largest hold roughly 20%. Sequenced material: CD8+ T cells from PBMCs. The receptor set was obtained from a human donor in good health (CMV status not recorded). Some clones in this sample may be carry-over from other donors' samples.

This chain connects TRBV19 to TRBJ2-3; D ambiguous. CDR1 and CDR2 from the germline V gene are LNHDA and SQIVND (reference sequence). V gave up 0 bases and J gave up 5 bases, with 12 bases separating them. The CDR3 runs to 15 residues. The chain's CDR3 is CASSIDPASRDTQYF. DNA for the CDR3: TGTGCCAGTAGTATAGATCCGGCGTCCAGAGATACGCAGTATTTT.

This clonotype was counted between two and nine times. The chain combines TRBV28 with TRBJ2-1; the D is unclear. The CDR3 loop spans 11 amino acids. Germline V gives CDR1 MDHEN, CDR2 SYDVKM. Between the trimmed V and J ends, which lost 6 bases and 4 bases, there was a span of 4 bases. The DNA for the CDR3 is TGTGCCAGCAGAGATTACAATGAGCAGTTCTTC. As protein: CASRDYNEQFF.

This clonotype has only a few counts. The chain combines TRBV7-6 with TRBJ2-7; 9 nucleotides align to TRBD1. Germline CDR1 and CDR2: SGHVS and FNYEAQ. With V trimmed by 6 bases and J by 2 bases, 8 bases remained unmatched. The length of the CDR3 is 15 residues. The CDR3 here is CASSIGTGLTYEQYF. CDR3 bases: TGTGCCAGCAGTATTGGGACAGGGCTAACCTACGAGCAGTACTTC.

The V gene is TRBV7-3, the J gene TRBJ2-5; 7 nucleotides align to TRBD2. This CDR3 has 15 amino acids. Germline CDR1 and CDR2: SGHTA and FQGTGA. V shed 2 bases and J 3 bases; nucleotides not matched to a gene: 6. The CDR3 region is CASSLGGGAEETQYF. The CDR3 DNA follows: TGTGCCAGCAGCTTAGGCGGGGGAGCTGAAGAGACCCAGTACTTC.

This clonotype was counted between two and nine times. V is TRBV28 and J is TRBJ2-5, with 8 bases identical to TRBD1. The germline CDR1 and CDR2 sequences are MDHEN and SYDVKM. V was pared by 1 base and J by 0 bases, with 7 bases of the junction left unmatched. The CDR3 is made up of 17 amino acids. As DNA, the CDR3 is TGTGCCAGCAGTTTATTCCGGACAGGGAACTACCAAGAGACCCAGTACTTC. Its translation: CASSLFRTGNYQETQYF. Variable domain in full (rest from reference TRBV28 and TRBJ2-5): DVKVTQSSRYLVKRTGEKVFLECVQDMDHENMFWYRQDPGLGLRLIYFSYDVKMKEKGDIPEGYSVSREKKERFSLILESASTNQTSMYLCASSLFRTGNYQETQYFGPGTRLLVL.

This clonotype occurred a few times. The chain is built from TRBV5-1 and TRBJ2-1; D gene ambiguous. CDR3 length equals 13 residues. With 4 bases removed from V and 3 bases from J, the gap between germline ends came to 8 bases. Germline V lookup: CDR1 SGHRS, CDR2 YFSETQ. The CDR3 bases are TGCGCCAGCAGCCAGGATAACTACAATGAGCAGTTCTTC. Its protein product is CASSQDNYNEQFF.

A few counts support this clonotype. The CDR3 is CASRPEGGSWYNEQFF. CDR3 in DNA: TGTGCCAGCCGCCCAGAGGGTGGGAGTTGGTACAATGAGCAGTTCTTC. The V gene is TRBV7-8, the J gene TRBJ2-1, with a tentative D call TRBD2 (5 bases). CDR3 length: 16 residues. Looked up from germline, CDR1 is SGHVS and CDR2 is FQNEAQ. Trimming removed 8 bases from V and 4 bases from J, with 21 bases in between.

The CDR3 nucleotides read TGTGCCAGCAGTTTATCTCCTAGCGGGAGTCGTAATGAGCAGTTCTTC. It encodes CASSLSPSGSRNEQFF. V gene TRBV27 combines with J gene TRBJ2-1, with 10 bases identical to TRBD2. CDR1 MNHEY and CDR2 SMNVEV come from the germline V gene (reference sequence). The V segment lost 0 bases and the J segment 7 bases; nucleotides outside the gene matches: 6. The CDR3 extends over 16 amino acids.

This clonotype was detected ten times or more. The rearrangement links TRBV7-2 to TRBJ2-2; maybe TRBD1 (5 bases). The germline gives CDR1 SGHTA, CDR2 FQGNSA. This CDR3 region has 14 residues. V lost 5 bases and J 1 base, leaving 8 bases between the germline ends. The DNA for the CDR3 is TGTGCCAGCAGCACCGGACAGAACACCGGGGAGCTGTTTTTT. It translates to CASSTGQNTGELFF.

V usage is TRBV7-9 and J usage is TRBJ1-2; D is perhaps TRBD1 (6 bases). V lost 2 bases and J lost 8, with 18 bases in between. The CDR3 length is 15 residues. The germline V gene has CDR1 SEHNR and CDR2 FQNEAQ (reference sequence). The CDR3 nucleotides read TGTGCCAGCAGCTTACCCCTGGCAGGGGAGAAAGGCTACACCTTC. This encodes CASSLPLAGEKGYTF.

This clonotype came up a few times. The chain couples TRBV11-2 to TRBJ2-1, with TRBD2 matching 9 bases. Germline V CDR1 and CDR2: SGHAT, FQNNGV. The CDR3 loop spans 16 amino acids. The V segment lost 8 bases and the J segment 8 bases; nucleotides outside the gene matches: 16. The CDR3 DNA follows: TGTGCCAGCCAGCTTAGGGTAGCGGGAGTACGTCATGAGCAGTTCTTC. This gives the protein CASQLRVAGVRHEQFF.

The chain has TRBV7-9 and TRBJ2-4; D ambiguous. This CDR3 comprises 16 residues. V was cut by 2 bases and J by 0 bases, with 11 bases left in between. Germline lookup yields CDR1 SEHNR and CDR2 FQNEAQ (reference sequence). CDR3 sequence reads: CASSLPDTLAKNIQYF. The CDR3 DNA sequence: TGTGCCAGCAGCTTACCCGACACCCTAGCCAAAAACATTCAGTACTTC.

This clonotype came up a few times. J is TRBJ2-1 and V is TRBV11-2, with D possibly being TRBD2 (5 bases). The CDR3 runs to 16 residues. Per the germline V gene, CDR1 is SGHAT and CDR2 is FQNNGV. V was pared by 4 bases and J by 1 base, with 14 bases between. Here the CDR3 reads CASSSRGLTSYNEQFF. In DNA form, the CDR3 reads TGTGCCAGCAGCTCGCGCGGACTTACTTCCTACAATGAGCAGTTCTTC.

The DNA of the CDR3 is TGTGCCAGCAGTTTCTACATCGGGGGCCTCTACGAGCAGTACTTC. Translated, it gives CASSFYIGGLYEQYF. This chain uses TRBV28 with TRBJ2-7; possibly TRBD1 or TRBD2 for D (6 bases each). Germline loops: CDR1 MDHEN, CDR2 SYDVKM. The CDR3 has 15 residues. V lost 3 bases to trimming and J lost 3 bases, with 15 bases between them.

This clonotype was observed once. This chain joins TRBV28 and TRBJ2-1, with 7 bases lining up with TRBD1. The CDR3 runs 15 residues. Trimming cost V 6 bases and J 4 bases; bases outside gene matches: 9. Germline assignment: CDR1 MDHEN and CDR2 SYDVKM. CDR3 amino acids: CASSDLDRLYNEQFF. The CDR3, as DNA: TGTGCCAGCAGCGATCTGGACAGGCTTTACAATGAGCAGTTCTTC. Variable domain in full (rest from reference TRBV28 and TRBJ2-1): DVKVTQSSRYLVKRTGEKVFLECVQDMDHENMFWYRQDPGLGLRLIYFSYDVKMKEKGDIPEGYSVSREKKERFSLILESASTNQTSMYLCASSDLDRLYNEQFFGPGTRLTVL.

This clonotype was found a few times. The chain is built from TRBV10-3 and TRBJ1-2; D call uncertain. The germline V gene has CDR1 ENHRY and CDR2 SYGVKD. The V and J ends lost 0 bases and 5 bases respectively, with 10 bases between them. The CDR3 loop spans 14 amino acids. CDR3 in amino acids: CAISESHSSYGYTF. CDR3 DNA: TGTGCCATCAGTGAGTCTCACAGCTCATATGGCTACACCTTC.

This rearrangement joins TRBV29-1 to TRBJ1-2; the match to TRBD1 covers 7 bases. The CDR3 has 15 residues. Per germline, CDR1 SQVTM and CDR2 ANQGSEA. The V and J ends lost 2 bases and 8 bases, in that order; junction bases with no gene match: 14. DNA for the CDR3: TGCAGCGTTGAAAATGTCGCGACAGGGAGGTTGGGCTACACCTTC. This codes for CSVENVATGRLGYTF.

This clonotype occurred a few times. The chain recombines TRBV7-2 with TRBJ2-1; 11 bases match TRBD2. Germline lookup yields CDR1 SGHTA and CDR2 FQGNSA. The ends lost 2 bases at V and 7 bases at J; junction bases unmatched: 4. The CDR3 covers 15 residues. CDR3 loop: CASSLWGTSGNEQFF. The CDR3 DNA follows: TGTGCCAGCAGCTTATGGGGGACTAGCGGAAATGAGCAGTTCTTC. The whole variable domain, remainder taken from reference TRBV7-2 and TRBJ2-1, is GAGVSQSPSNKVTEKGKDVELRCDPISGHTALYWYRQSLGQGLEFLIYFQGNSAPDKSGLPSDRFSAERTGGSVSTLTIQRTQQEDSAVYLCASSLWGTSGNEQFFGPGTRLTVL.

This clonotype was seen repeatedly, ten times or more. CDR3 residues: CASSYDTGTYEQYF. The CDR3 nucleotides are TGTGCCAGCAGTTACGATACAGGAACCTACGAGCAGTACTTC. The V gene is TRBV6-5, the J gene TRBJ2-7; the D gene is possibly TRBD1 (5 bases). Germline-derived CDR1 and CDR2 are MNHEY and SVGAGI. The germline V and J ends were trimmed by 2 bases and 2 bases, with 10 bases remaining between them. The CDR3 consists of 14 residues.

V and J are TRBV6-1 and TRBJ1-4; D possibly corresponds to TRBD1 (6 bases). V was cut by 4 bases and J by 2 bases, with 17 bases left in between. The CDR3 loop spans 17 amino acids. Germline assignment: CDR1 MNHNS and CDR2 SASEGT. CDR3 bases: TGTGCCAGCAGTGTGGAACAGGGAGGTTGGACTAATGAAAAACTGTTTTTT. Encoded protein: CASSVEQGGWTNEKLFF.

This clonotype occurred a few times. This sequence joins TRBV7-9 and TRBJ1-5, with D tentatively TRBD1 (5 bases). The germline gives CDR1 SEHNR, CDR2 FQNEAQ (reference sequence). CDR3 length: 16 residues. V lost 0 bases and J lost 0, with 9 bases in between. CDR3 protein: CASSLASRASNQPQHF. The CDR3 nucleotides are TGTGCCAGCAGCTTAGCAAGCAGGGCTAGCAATCAGCCCCAGCATTTT.

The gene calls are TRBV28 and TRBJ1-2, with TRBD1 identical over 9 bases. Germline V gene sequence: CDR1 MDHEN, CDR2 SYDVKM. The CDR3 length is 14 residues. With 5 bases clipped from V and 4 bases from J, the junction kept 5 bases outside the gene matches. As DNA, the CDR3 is TGTGCCAGCAGTCCCGGGGACAGGGTCTATGGCTACACCTTC. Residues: CASSPGDRVYGYTF.

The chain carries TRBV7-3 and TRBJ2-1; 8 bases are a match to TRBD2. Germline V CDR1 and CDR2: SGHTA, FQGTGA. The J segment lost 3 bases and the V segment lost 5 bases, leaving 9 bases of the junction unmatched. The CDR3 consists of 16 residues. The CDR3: CASSMTGTRGYNEQFF. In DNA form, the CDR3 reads TGTGCCAGCAGCATGACCGGGACTAGGGGCTACAATGAGCAGTTCTTC.

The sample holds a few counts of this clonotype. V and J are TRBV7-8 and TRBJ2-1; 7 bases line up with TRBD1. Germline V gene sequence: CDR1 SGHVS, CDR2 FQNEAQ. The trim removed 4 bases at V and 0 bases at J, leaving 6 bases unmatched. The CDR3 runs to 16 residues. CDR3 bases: TGTGCCAGCAGCTCCCTTGGGACAGACTCCTACAATGAGCAGTTCTTC. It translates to CASSSLGTDSYNEQFF.

The CDR3 here is CASSFSLNTEAFF. The CDR3 region has the DNA TGTGCCAGCAGCTTCTCCTTGAACACTGAAGCTTTCTTT. V usage is TRBV5-5 and J usage is TRBJ1-1; D unclear. Trimming left V 2 bases short and J 0 bases short, with 5 bases between. Germline-derived CDR1 and CDR2 are SGHKS and YYEKEE (reference sequence). This CDR3 comprises 13 residues.